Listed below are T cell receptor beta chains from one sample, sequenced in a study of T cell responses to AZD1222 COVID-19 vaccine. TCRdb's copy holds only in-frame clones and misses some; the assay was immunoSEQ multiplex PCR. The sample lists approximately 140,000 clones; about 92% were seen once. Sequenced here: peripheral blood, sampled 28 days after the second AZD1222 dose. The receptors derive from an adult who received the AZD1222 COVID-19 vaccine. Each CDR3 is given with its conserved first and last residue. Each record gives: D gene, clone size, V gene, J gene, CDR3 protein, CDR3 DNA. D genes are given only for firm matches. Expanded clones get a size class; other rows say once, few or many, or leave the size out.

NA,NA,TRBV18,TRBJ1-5,CASSPVEGRNQPQHF,TGTGCCAGCTCACCGGTCGAGGGACGCAATCAGCCCCAGCATTTT
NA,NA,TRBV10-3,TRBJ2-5,CAISEQGQETQYF,TGTGCCATCAGTGAGCAGGGACAAGAGACCCAGTACTTC
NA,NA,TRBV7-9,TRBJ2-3,CASSLGAQSGSTDTQYF,TGTGCCAGCAGCTTAGGGGCCCAATCGGGCAGCACAGATACGCAGTATTTT
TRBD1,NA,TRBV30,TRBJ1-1,CAWSRDREAFF,TGTGCCTGGAGTAGGGACAGGGAGGCTTTCTTT
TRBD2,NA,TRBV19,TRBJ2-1,CASRASSGSSYNEQFF,TGTGCCAGTAGGGCTTCTAGCGGGTCCTCCTACAATGAGCAGTTCTTC
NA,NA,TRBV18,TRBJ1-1,CASSPNSGVAEAFF,TGTGCCAGCTCACCAAACAGTGGGGTCGCTGAAGCTTTCTTT
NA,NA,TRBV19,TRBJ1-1,CASSMRGAGMNTEAFF,TGTGCCAGTAGTATGCGGGGGGCCGGAATGAACACTGAAGCTTTCTTT
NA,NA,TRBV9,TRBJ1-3,CASSRGGVDGNTIYF,TGTGCCAGCAGCCGAGGCGGGGTAGATGGAAACACCATATATTTT
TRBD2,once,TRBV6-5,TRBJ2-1,CASSYASGGSNEQFF,TGTGCCAGCAGTTACGCTAGCGGGGGGAGCAATGAGCAGTTCTTC
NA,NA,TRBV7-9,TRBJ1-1,CATRGWDTEAFF,TGTGCCACCAGGGGTTGGGACACTGAAGCTTTCTTT
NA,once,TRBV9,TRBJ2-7,CASSVEDRAYEQYF,TGTGCCAGCAGCGTAGAGGATAGGGCGTACGAGCAGTACTTC
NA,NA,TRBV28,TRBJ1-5,CASTKAGDGQPQHF,TGTGCCAGCACCAAAGCGGGGGACGGTCAGCCCCAGCATTTT
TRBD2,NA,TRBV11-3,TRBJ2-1,CASTLASGYNEQFF,TGTGCCAGCACCCTAGCTAGCGGCTACAATGAGCAGTTCTTC
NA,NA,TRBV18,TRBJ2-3,CASSVTSTDTQYF,TGTGCCAGCTCAGTAACTAGCACAGATACGCAGTATTTT
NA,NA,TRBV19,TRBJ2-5,CASSEQGGETQYF,TGTGCCAGTAGTGAACAGGGAGGGGAGACCCAGTACTTC
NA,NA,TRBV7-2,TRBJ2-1,CASSLSVGPSRSYNEQFF,TGTGCCAGCAGCCTATCCGTTGGGCCTAGCCGCTCCTACAATGAGCAGTTCTTC
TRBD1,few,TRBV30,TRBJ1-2,CAWSVIAGGGHGYTF,TGTGCCTGGAGTGTGATTGCAGGGGGAGGCCATGGCTACACCTTC
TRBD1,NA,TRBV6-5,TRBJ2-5,CASSLGTGVGTQYF,TGTGCCAGCAGCCTCGGGACAGGGGTTGGGACCCAGTACTTC
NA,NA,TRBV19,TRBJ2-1,CASSINNEQFF,TGTGCCAGTAGTATAAACAATGAGCAGTTCTTC
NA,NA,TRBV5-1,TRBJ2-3,CASRRETDTQYF,TGCGCCAGCCGGCGAGAAACAGATACGCAGTATTTT
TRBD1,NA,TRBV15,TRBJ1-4,CATSRWTGATQEKLFF,TGTGCCACCAGCCGGTGGACAGGGGCTACTCAGGAAAAACTGTTTTTT
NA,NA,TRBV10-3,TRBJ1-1,CAISESREGARGTEAFF,TGTGCCATCAGTGAGTCGAGGGAGGGAGCGCGTGGCACTGAAGCTTTCTTT
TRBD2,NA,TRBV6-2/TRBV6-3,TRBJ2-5,CASSYSGLAGVEKKETHYF,TGTGCCAGCAGTTACTCTGGACTAGCGGGAGTAGAAAAAAAAGAGACCCATTACTTC
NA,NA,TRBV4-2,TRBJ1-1,CASSQDRGPNTEAFF,TGTGCCAGCAGCCAAGACAGGGGCCCGAACACTGAAGCTTTCTTT
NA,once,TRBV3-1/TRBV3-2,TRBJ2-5,CASSQGFQETQYF,TGTGCCAGCAGCCAGGGGTTCCAAGAGACCCAGTACTTC
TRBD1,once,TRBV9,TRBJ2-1,CASSPWDSQNEQFF,TGTGCCAGCAGCCCTTGGGACAGTCAGAATGAGCAGTTCTTC
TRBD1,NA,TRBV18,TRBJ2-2,CASSPDRDTGELFF,TGTGCCAGCTCACCGGACAGGGACACCGGGGAGCTGTTTTTT
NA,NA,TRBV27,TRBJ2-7,CASSSTGALEQYF,TGTGCCAGCAGTTCCACTGGGGCACTCGAGCAGTACTTC
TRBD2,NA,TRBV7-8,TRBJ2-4,CASSLAGAGGGYIQYF,TGTGCCAGCAGCTTAGCTGGGGCGGGGGGAGGTTACATTCAGTACTTC
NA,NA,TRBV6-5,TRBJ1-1,CASSYVSGVMNTEAFF,TGTGCCAGCAGTTACGTATCGGGAGTAATGAACACTGAAGCTTTCTTT
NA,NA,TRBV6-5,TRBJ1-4,CASSSRTVNEKLFF,TGTGCCAGCAGTTCACGGACGGTTAATGAAAAACTGTTTTTT
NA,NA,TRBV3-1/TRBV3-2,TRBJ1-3,CASSQVVGGWGGNTIYF,TGTGCCAGCAGCCAAGTAGTAGGTGGCTGGGGCGGAAACACCATATATTTT
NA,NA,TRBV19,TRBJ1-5,CASSIGRGAGGYQPQHF,TGTGCCAGTAGTATAGGTCGAGGGGCTGGCGGGTATCAGCCCCAGCATTTT
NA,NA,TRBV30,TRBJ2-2,CAFKGGATGELFF,TGTGCCTTTAAGGGGGGGGCCACCGGGGAGCTGTTTTTT
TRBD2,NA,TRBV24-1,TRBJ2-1,CATSDSGLAGGNEQFF,TGTGCCACCAGTGACTCGGGACTAGCGGGAGGAAATGAGCAGTTCTTC
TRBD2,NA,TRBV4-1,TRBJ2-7,CASSQDQLAEAYEQYF,TGCGCCAGCAGCCAAGATCAGCTAGCGGAAGCCTACGAGCAGTACTTC
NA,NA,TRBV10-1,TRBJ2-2,CASTSGDTVGGELFF,TGCGCCAGCACCTCCGGGGACACGGTCGGCGGGGAGCTGTTTTTT
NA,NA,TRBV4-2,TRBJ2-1,CASSLVFGASYNEQFF,TGTGCCAGCAGCCTGGTATTTGGCGCCAGCTACAATGAGCAGTTCTTC
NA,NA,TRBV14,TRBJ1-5,CASSQGAGDQPQHF,TGTGCCAGCAGCCAAGGGGCAGGGGATCAGCCCCAGCATTTT
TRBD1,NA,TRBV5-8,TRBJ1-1,CASRHRTGGNTEAFF,TGTGCCAGCAGACACAGGACAGGGGGGAACACTGAAGCTTTCTTT
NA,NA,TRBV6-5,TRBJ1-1,CASSRRGGSEAFF,TGTGCCAGCAGCAGAAGGGGGGGCTCTGAAGCTTTCTTT
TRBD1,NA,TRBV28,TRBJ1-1,CASSLALQGGTEAFF,TGTGCCAGCAGTTTAGCATTACAGGGGGGCACTGAAGCTTTCTTT